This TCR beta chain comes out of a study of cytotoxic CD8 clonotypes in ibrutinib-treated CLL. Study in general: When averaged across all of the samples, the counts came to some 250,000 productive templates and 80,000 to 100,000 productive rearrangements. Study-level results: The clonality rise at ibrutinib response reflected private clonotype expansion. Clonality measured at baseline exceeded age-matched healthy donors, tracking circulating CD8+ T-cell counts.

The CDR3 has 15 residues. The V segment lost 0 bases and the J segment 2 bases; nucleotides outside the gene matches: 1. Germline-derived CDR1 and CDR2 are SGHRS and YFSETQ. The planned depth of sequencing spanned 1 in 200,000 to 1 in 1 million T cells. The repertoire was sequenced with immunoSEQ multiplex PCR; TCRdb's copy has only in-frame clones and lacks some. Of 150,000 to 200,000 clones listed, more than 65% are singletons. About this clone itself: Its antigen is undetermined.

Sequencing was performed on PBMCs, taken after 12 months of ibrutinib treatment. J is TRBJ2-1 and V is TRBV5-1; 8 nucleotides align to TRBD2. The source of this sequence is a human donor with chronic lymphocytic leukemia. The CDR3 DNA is TGCGCCAGCAGCTTGGCGGGAGGGACCTACAATGAGCAGTTCTTC. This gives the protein CASSLAGGTYNEQFF. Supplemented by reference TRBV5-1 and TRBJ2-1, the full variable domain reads KAGVTQTPRYLIKTRGQQVTLSCSPISGHRSVSWYQQTPGQGLQFLFEYFSETQRNKGNFPGRFSGRQFSNSRSEMNVSTLELGDSALYLCASSLAGGTYNEQFFGPGTRLTVL.